These T cell receptor beta chains were read from a single sample in a study of cytomegalovirus exposure and HLA in healthy donors. Repertoires were generated with immunoSEQ multiplex PCR, while TCRdb's copy carries only in-frame clones and drops some. The sample yields a few hundred thousand clones, 85% to 90% seen once. The sequencing input was PBMCs. The receptors stem from a woman between 18 and 29 years old in good health and CMV-seronegative. Each CDR3 is given with its conserved first and last residue. A D gene is named only where the DNA matches it firmly. Not all rows give a size; the values are once, few, many and, for expanded clones, a class.

>TRBJ2-3|-|TRBV5-4|TRBD2
TGTGCCAGCAGCTGGGGGGGTTCCGCTGGAGATACGCAGTATTTT
CASSWGGSAGDTQYF
>TRBJ2-2|once|TRBV5-1|-
TGCGCCAGCAGCTTCACTGACACCGGGGAGCTGTTTTTT
CASSFTDTGELFF
>TRBJ1-2|-|TRBV5-6|-
TGTGCCAGCAGCTTGGGTCGGTTCCTTGACTACACCTTC
CASSLGRFLDYTF
>TRBJ2-3|-|TRBV28|-
TGTGCCAGCAGTTTCACGGGTAGAAGCACAGATACGCAGTATTTT
CASSFTGRSTDTQYF
>TRBJ1-2|-|TRBV28|TRBD1
TGTGCCAGCAGATACCCCTCAGGGGGAACTAACTATGGCTACACCTTC
CASRYPSGGTNYGYTF
>TRBJ2-1|once|TRBV5-4|TRBD1
TGTGCCAGCAGCTTCCCCGGGACAGCCAACAATGAGCAGTTCTTC
CASSFPGTANNEQFF
>TRBJ2-1|-|TRBV6-5|-
TGTGCCAGCAGGGGGGACAACTCCTACAATGAGCAGTTCTTC
CASRGDNSYNEQFF
>TRBJ2-2|-|TRBV7-9|TRBD1
TGTGCCAGCAGCGTGGGACAGGGGAACACCGGGGAGCTGTTTTTT
CASSVGQGNTGELFF
>TRBJ1-1|-|TRBV7-9|-
TGTGCCAGCAACCAGGGCATGAACACTGAAGCTTTCTTT
CASNQGMNTEAFF
>TRBJ1-5|-|TRBV10-2|-
TGCGCCAGCCGCCCCTCGACGGGGGTTGGTCAGCCCCAGCATTTT
CASRPSTGVGQPQHF
>TRBJ2-1|-|TRBV30|-
TGTGCCTGGAGTTTGCGAGGGATTGGGGGGAATGAGCAGTTCTTC
CAWSLRGIGGNEQFF
>TRBJ1-2|few|TRBV19|-
TGTGCCAGTAGGGACGGAGGCGCAGGAAACTATGGCTACACCTTC
CASRDGGAGNYGYTF
>TRBJ2-2|-|TRBV4-1|TRBD1
TGCGCCAGCAGCCAAGGAGCAGGACAGGCGAACACCGGGGAGCTGTTTTTT
CASSQGAGQANTGELFF
>TRBJ2-3|-|TRBV27|-
TGTGCCAGCAGTTTTCTCGGCACAGATACGCAGTATTTT
CASSFLGTDTQYF
>TRBJ1-1|-|TRBV11-2|-
TGTGCCAGCAGACAACCGGGAGCGAACACTGAAGCTTTCTTT
CASRQPGANTEAFF
>TRBJ1-4|-|TRBV18|-
TGTGCCAGCTCACCAGGGAGGGGAGTCGGTGAAAAACTGTTTTTT
CASSPGRGVGEKLFF
>TRBJ2-2|-|TRBV5-5|-
TGTGCCAGCAGCTTCATCGGGGGGCGTACCGGGGAGCTGTTTTTT
CASSFIGGRTGELFF
>TRBJ1-4|-|TRBV28|-
TGTGCCAGCAGAACGGACAGAACAAATGAAAAACTGTTTTTT
CASRTDRTNEKLFF
>TRBJ2-3|-|TRBV5-1|TRBD2
TGCGCCAGCAGCTTGGGGACTAGCGGGGTCACTAGCACAGATACGCAGTATTTT
CASSLGTSGVTSTDTQYF
>TRBJ2-3|once|TRBV29-1|TRBD1
TGCAGCGTTGTTTATACCGGGACAGGGGCGGGAGATACGCAGTATTTT
CSVVYTGTGAGDTQYF
>TRBJ2-7|once|TRBV18|TRBD1
TGTGCCAGCTCACACGACAGGGTTTACGAGCAGTACTTC
CASSHDRVYEQYF
>TRBJ1-2|-|TRBV28|TRBD1
TGTGCCAGCAGTCCGAGGACAGGGCTGGCCTATGGCTACACCTTC
CASSPRTGLAYGYTF
>TRBJ2-2|once|TRBV28|TRBD2
TGTGCCAGCAGTTTTGGGGAGGGCGGGGAGCTGTTTTTT
CASSFGEGGELFF
>TRBJ1-1|-|TRBV5-6|-
TGTGCCAGCAGCTTGCAGCTACAGGTGAACACTGAAGCTTTCTTT
CASSLQLQVNTEAFF
>TRBJ1-3|once|TRBV5-1|TRBD1
TGCGCCAGCAGCTTGGCGGAGGGGGCAAGAAACACCATATATTTT
CASSLAEGARNTIYF
>TRBJ1-2|once|TRBV13|TRBD1
TGTGCCAGCAGTCGAGGACAGGGGGACTATGGCTACACCTTC
CASSRGQGDYGYTF
>TRBJ1-2|-|TRBV20-1|-
TGCGGATCGACAGACAACTATGGCTACACCTTC
CGSTDNYGYTF
>TRBJ1-4|few|TRBV7-9|-
TGTGCCAGCAGCCAGGCTGAAAAACTGTTTTTT
CASSQAEKLFF
>TRBJ2-1|-|TRBV2|TRBD2
TGTGCCAGCAGAAAAGCGGGGGGCGGGTCGGATGAGCAGTTCTTC
CASRKAGGGSDEQFF
>TRBJ2-3|-|TRBV19|-
TGTGCCAGTAGTATGGGCTCTAGTCGGGGTCGCACAGATACGCAGTATTTT
CASSMGSSRGRTDTQYF
>TRBJ1-2|-|TRBV14|TRBD1
TGTGCCAGCAGCTACACTCGGGACAGCGTGACAGCTAACTATGGCTACACCTTC
CASSYTRDSVTANYGYTF
>TRBJ1-5|-|TRBV2|TRBD1
TGTGCCAGCAGAAAGACAGGGACCAGCAATCAGCCCCAGCATTTT
CASRKTGTSNQPQHF